This T cell receptor (beta chain) originates from a study of identical twins (dated by TCRdb to the mid-2010s). About the study as a whole: The study deep-sequenced TCR alpha and beta repertoires from monozygotic twins, unrelated adults of various ages and cord blood to test whether fetal clonotypes persist. To rule out contamination, the twin experiments were replicated at different times with different library preparation protocols.

General findings and caveats noted by the study authors: Excess twin sharing in beta out-of-frame sequences was weaker because fewer shared sequences lowered the signal-to-noise ratio. Compared with coincidental sharing between unrelated individuals, out-of-frame TCR alpha sequences shared between twins had an excess of sequences with low generation probability. Zero-insertion analyses could be partly confounded by invariant T cells such as MAIT and iNKT, although diverse VJ usage argued against such confounding for most clonotypes. Because the same donors could not be followed over many years, the conclusions relied on cross-sectional statistical analysis. Abundant cord blood beta clonotypes had fewer insertions, young adult naive repertoires showed a similar but weaker trend, and memory repertoires showed no such trend. Recombination models systematically underestimated out-of-frame TCR alpha sharing in monozygotic twins but agreed with sharing between unrelated individuals.

As concerns this clonotype: Its antigen is currently not known. Base qualities are not at hand, and no much larger clone is one base apart.

The CDR3 holds 15 amino acids from the cysteine to the phenylalanine. The read is trimmed to its CDR3 DNA, 45 bases read in frame from base 1. Taken from the germline V gene, the CDR1 and CDR2 loops are SGHTA and FQGTGA. V sheds 1 base and J sheds 2 bases, leaving 10 bases between their ends. The method was 5' RACE. Sequenced using an Illumina HiSeq 2000. A universal primer binding site was introduced by template switching, and a unique molecular identifier was present in the final cDNA, enabling accurate counting of TCR cDNA molecules. Specific primers in the conserved constant-segment region were used to synthesize first-strand cDNA for the TCR alpha and beta chains. To control for contamination, every cDNA library carried two barcodes: a SMART-Mk sample barcode plus Illumina barcodes. TruSeq adapter sequences, together with Illumina sample barcodes, were added in two successive PCR steps. Sequencing of the TCR alpha and beta cDNA libraries was done on the Illumina HiSeq platform using custom primers. The study's own analysis went as follows. MiGEC processed the raw reads to extract unique molecular identifiers, while MiXCR was used to determine the CDR3 positions. Recombination models were inferred per individual with the repgenHMM and IGoR tools using an EM algorithm. Shared clonotypes were analyzed with the tcR package in R, and sharing was normalized by the product of cloneset sizes. To study raw recombination free of thymic and clonal selection effects, out-of-frame nonproductive sequences were analyzed. TCRdb trimmed the raw reads at Q25, called clones with MiXCR and kept productive beta chains. For every CDR3 protein sequence, its rows merge into one entry that carries the most common genes and DNA. For this entry, the V and J calls and clone size follow TCRdb and not the study's own pipeline. In this sample the table shows nearly 900,000 distinct CDR3 sequences, 9% to 15% of which occur a single time. The ten top clones hold around 1.5% of the sample.

Only healthy Caucasian donors were included. The twin cohort consisted of three pairs of female monozygotic twins, all aged roughly 18 to 29 years. Peripheral blood mononuclear cells were the source from which RNA for the TCR libraries was isolated. The same data also went into a second study, on yellow fever vaccine responses in identical twins. Looking at the second paper: The authors reported that the T cell response to vaccination in identical twins appeared partly convergent and partly personalized. Focusing on identical twins, the study followed the T cell clones that responded to the vaccine, and did so with precision.

The sequence links TRBV7-3 to TRBJ2-3, and the D gene may be TRBD2, 6 bases matching. The clonotype was recovered from a young woman in good health. Sequenced material: PBMCs. The CDR3 region reads CASSLIAGPTDTQYF. DNA sequence: TGTGCCAGCAGCTTAATTGCGGGACCCACAGATACGCAGTATTTT.